The 21 T cell receptor beta chains given below trace back to one sample, sequenced in a study of cytomegalovirus exposure and HLA in healthy donors. Assay used: immunoSEQ multiplex PCR; TCRdb lists only in-frame clones, some missing. The sample lists around 250,000 clones, 90% occurring once. The sample taken for sequencing was PBMCs. These receptors were obtained from a woman between 18 and 29 years old in good health and CMV-seronegative.

The V and J genes are TRBV9 and TRBJ2-7; tentatively, D is TRBD1 (6 bases). Germline CDR1 reads SGDLS; CDR2 reads YYNGEE. This CDR3 is built from 15 residues. V was clipped by 4 bases and J by 3 bases, with 17 bases between them. The CDR3 DNA follows: TGTGCCAGCAGCCTTACGATGGGGGCAGACTACGAGCAGTACTTC. Its translation is CASSLTMGADYEQYF.

The chain combines TRBV7-9 with TRBJ1-4, with D maybe TRBD1 (6 bases). Germline V gives CDR1 SEHNR, CDR2 FQNEAQ (reference sequence). The V end was cut by 2 bases, the J end by 1 base, with 11 bases between. The CDR3 extends over 16 amino acids. DNA of the CDR3: TGTGCCAGCAGCTTACGGGGGGCCAGAACTAATGAAAAACTGTTTTTT. Encoded protein: CASSLRGARTNEKLFF.

The genes are TRBV7-2 and TRBJ2-1, with 11 positions matching TRBD2. After removal of 2 bases from V and 9 bases from J, the junction contained 6 bases not matched to a gene. The CDR3 runs to 15 residues. The germline CDR1 and CDR2 sequences are SGHTA and FQGNSA. The CDR3 reads CASSLKLAGATEQFF. The CDR3 DNA follows: TGTGCCAGCAGCTTAAAACTAGCGGGGGCAACTGAGCAGTTCTTC.

V is TRBV5-1 and J is TRBJ2-7, with 7 bases that match TRBD1. The CDR3 sequence is 13 residues long. J lost 4 bases, V lost 4 bases, and 5 bases had no gene match. The V gene's germline CDR1 is SGHRS and CDR2 YFSETQ. The CDR3 coding sequence is TGCGCCAGCAGCAGGGACAGTGGTTACGAGCAGTACGTC. Its protein is CASSRDSGYEQYV.

This chain connects TRBV28 to TRBJ2-1; perhaps TRBD2 as D (6 bases). From germline, CDR1 is MDHEN and CDR2 SYDVKM. CDR3 length: 14 residues. Trimming shortened V by 3 bases and J by 5 bases, and 11 bases separated the two germline ends. The CDR3 sequence: CASSFPWGDNEQFF. In nucleotides, the CDR3 is TGTGCCAGCAGTTTCCCTTGGGGGGACAATGAGCAGTTCTTC. The entire variable domain, with the rest obtained from reference TRBV28 and TRBJ2-1, is as follows: DVKVTQSSRYLVKRTGEKVFLECVQDMDHENMFWYRQDPGLGLRLIYFSYDVKMKEKGDIPEGYSVSREKKERFSLILESASTNQTSMYLCASSFPWGDNEQFFGPGTRLTVL.

The chain couples TRBV27 to TRBJ1-4, with a tentative D call TRBD1 (5 bases). V lost 1 base and J 7 bases, leaving 13 bases between the germline ends. Germline-derived CDR1 and CDR2 are MNHEY and SMNVEV (reference sequence). The CDR3 is 15 residues long. The CDR3: CASSLLPAGREKLFF. The DNA of the CDR3 is TGTGCCAGCAGTTTATTGCCCGCGGGGCGTGAAAAACTGTTTTTT.

V is TRBV28 and J is TRBJ1-2; the D gene is possibly TRBD1 (6 bases). This CDR3 is built from 12 residues. Germline V CDR1 and CDR2: MDHEN, SYDVKM. The V end lost 6 bases, the J end lost 7 bases, and 12 bases lay between the germline ends. CDR3 sequence: CASSLYRAGYTF. CDR3 DNA: TGTGCCAGCAGCCTTTACAGGGCTGGCTACACCTTC.

This chain joins TRBV18 and TRBJ1-6; D remains ambiguous. Germline CDR1 and CDR2: KGHSH and LQKENI. This CDR3 comprises 14 residues. Trimming removed 3 bases from V and 7 bases from J, with 10 bases in between. The CDR3 loop is CASSPTPQNSPLHF. The CDR3 DNA follows: TGTGCCAGCTCACCGACACCCCAAAATTCACCCCTCCACTTT.

In its sample, this clone was seen once. This chain joins TRBV9 and TRBJ2-7; 10 positions agree with TRBD1. V shed 3 bases and J 2 bases; nucleotides not matched to a gene: 5. The CDR3 loop spans 15 amino acids. CDR1 is SGDLS, CDR2 YYNGEE, per germline. The CDR3 DNA sequence: TGTGCCAGCAGCGCTCGTGGACAGGGGGCCTACGAGCAGTACTTC. This gives the protein CASSARGQGAYEQYF.

The CDR3 loop is CASEAGGTEAFF. The CDR3 region has the DNA TGTGCCAGCGAAGCAGGGGGAACTGAAGCTTTCTTT. J is TRBJ1-1 and V is TRBV2, with 7 bases fitting TRBD1. The CDR3 covers 12 residues. V lost 8 bases, J lost 5 bases, and 5 bases stayed unmatched. Germline V gives CDR1 SNHLY, CDR2 FYNNEI. The full variable domain, its missing parts supplied by reference TRBV2 and TRBJ1-1, is EPEVTQTPSHQVTQMGQEVILRCVPISNHLYFYWYRQILGQKVEFLVSFYNNEISEKSEIFDDQFSVERPDGSNFTLKIRSTKLEDSAMYFCASEAGGTEAFFGQGTRLTVV.

This chain links TRBV11-2 with TRBJ1-4; D is ambiguous. CDR1 is SGHAT, CDR2 FQNNGV, per germline. V shed 1 base and J shed 10 bases, with 7 bases lying between them. This CDR3 region has 12 residues. This CDR3 reads CASSLGHRKLFF. The DNA for the CDR3 is TGTGCCAGCAGCTTAGGACATCGAAAACTGTTTTTT.

The genes are TRBV5-1 and TRBJ1-2, with D possibly being TRBD1 (6 bases). V dropped 0 bases and J dropped 4 bases, with 19 bases sitting between them. This CDR3 spans 17 amino acids. CDR1 SGHRS and CDR2 YFSETQ come from the germline V gene. CDR3 in amino acids: CASSLAFMAGDGYGYTF. In DNA form, the CDR3 reads TGCGCCAGCAGCTTGGCGTTTATGGCAGGGGATGGCTATGGCTACACCTTC.

The J gene is TRBJ1-5, the V gene TRBV19; 11 nucleotides line up with TRBD1. This CDR3 contains 18 residues. Germline-derived CDR1 and CDR2 are LNHDA and SQIVND (reference sequence). V was clipped by 7 bases and J by 0 bases; unmatched bases: 11. CDR3 loop: CASIPRGQGGDSNQPQHF. The CDR3 DNA reads as TGTGCCAGTATACCCCGGGGACAGGGGGGGGATAGCAATCAGCCCCAGCATTTT.

The CDR3 DNA reads TGTGCCAGCAGGATGGGACAGGCCTACGAGCAGTACTTC. It encodes CASRMGQAYEQYF. The chain joins TRBV27 to TRBJ2-7; 8 bases line up with TRBD1. Germline CDR1 MNHEY, CDR2 SMNVEV (reference sequence). J was trimmed by 2 bases and V by 6 bases; bases with no gene match: 3. This CDR3 comprises 13 residues.

This chain joins TRBV6-5 and TRBJ2-3; D is perhaps TRBD2 (5 bases). Germline V gene sequence: CDR1 MNHEY, CDR2 SVGAGI. The CDR3 totals 12 residues. The germline V and J ends were trimmed by 8 bases and 0 bases, with 6 bases remaining between them. For the CDR3, the DNA is TGTGCCAGCGGAGGAAGCACAGATACGCAGTATTTT. It codes for CASGGSTDTQYF.

The J gene is TRBJ2-5, the V gene TRBV7-9, with 9 nucleotides matching TRBD1. The CDR3 extends over 15 amino acids. Germline CDR1 is SEHNR and CDR2 is FQNEAQ (reference sequence). V lost 5 bases, J lost 7 bases, and 11 bases stayed unmatched. CDR3 region: CASSPVRDRERTQYF. For the CDR3, the DNA is TGTGCCAGCAGCCCGGTCCGGGACAGGGAGAGGACCCAGTACTTC. Together with reference TRBV7-9 and TRBJ2-5, the CDR3 gives the full variable domain: DTGVSQNPRHKITKRGQNVTFRCDPISEHNRLYWYRQTLGQGPEFLTYFQNEAQLEKSRLLSDRFSAERPKGSFSTLEIQRTEQGDSAMYLCASSPVRDRERTQYFGPGTRLLVL.

The CDR3 nucleotides read TGTGCCAGCAGTTATACGGTGAACACTGAAGCTTTCTTT. Protein product: CASSYTVNTEAFF. The genes are TRBV28 and TRBJ1-1, with D uncertain. The germline V and J ends were trimmed by 4 bases and 0 bases, with 6 bases remaining between them. The germline gives CDR1 MDHEN, CDR2 SYDVKM. CDR3 length: 13 residues.

The V gene is TRBV7-8, the J gene TRBJ2-7; the D gene is possibly TRBD1 (6 bases). The CDR3 contains 15 residues. In germline, CDR1 is SGHVS, CDR2 FQNEAQ. V dropped 2 bases and J dropped 2 bases, with 13 bases sitting between them. CDR3 amino acids: CASSLSPGDPYEQYF. The CDR3 nucleotides read TGTGCCAGCAGCTTATCCCCAGGGGACCCCTACGAGCAGTACTTC. The full variable domain, in which reference TRBV7-8 and TRBJ2-7 provide the parts outside the CDR3, is GAGVSQSPRYKVAKRGQDVALRCDPISGHVSLFWYQQALGQGPEFLTYFQNEAQLDKSGLPSDRFFAERPEGSVSTLKIQRTQQEDSAVYLCASSLSPGDPYEQYFGPGTRLTVT.

J is TRBJ1-1 and V is TRBV6-1; no firm D call. Trimming took off 0 bases at V and 1 base at J, with 9 bases between the two ends. The length of the CDR3 is 15 residues. Looked up from germline, CDR1 is MNHNS and CDR2 is SASEGT. CDR3 DNA sequence: TGTGCCAGCAGTGAAGCCTTCCCAGGGAACACTGAAGCTTTCTTT. Amino acid sequence: CASSEAFPGNTEAFF.

This clone is a singleton in its sample. For the CDR3, the DNA is TGTGCCAGCAGTTTAGGAGCCGGGACTAACACTGAAGCTTTCTTT. Translated, it gives CASSLGAGTNTEAFF. The rearrangement links TRBV27 to TRBJ1-1, with a weak D call TRBD1 (5 bases). Germline CDR1 is MNHEY and CDR2 is SMNVEV (reference sequence). Trimming removed 2 bases from V and 2 bases from J, with 12 bases in between. The CDR3 contains 15 residues.

V gene TRBV19 combines with J gene TRBJ1-5, with TRBD1 matching over 7 bases. J was trimmed by 7 bases and V by 5 bases; bases with no gene match: 8. The CDR3 covers 14 residues. The germline V gene encodes CDR1 LNHDA and CDR2 SQIVND (reference sequence). The CDR3 DNA sequence: TGTGCCAGTAGTGTAACGGGACAGAACCAGCCCCAGCATTTT. Its translation: CASSVTGQNQPQHF.